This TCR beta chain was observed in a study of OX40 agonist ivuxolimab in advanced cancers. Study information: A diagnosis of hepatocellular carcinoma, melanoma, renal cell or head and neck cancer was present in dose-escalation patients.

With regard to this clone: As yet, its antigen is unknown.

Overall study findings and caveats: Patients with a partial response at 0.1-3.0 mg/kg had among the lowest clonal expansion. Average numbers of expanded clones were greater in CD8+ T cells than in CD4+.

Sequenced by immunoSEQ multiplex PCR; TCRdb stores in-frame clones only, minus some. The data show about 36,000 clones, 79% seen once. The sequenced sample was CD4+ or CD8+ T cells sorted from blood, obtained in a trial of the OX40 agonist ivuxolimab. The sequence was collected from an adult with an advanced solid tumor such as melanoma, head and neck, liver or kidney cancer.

The chain's CDR3 is CASSQAAGGAGGANVLTF. CDR3 in DNA: TGTGCCAGCAGCCAGGCAGCAGGGGGCGCCGGTGGGGCCAACGTCCTGACTTTC. The chain joins TRBV4-2 to TRBJ2-6, with 8 bases matching TRBD1. V shed 3 bases, J shed 3 bases, and the junction held 10 bases outside the gene matches. CDR1 LGHNA and CDR2 YNFKEQ come from the germline V gene. The CDR3 loop spans 18 amino acids.